The rows below give T cell receptor beta chains drawn from one sample of a study of spatial heterogeneity in lung cancer. TCRdb reprocessed the 5' RACE reads via MiXCR and lists one record per CDR3 protein. In the table there are about 75,000 distinct CDR3 sequences, approximately 12% of which are singletons. Sequenced here: PBMCs, sampled at surgery. The receptors originated from a male donor with early-stage non-small cell lung cancer. The CDR3 runs from the conserved cysteine through the conserved F or W. D genes are given only for firm matches. Some rows have no size entry. The others give once, few or many, or a class for an expanded clone.

TRBV7-2,.,TRBJ1-4,.,TGTGCCAGCAGCTTAAGGCAGCCGCCCCAAAAACTGTTTTTT,CASSLRQPPQKLFF
TRBV28,.,TRBJ1-1,many,TGTGCCAGCAACTTGGGGATGAACACTGAAGCTTTCTTT,CASNLGMNTEAFF
TRBV7-2,TRBD2,TRBJ2-1,many,TGTGCCAGCAGCTTAGAAGGGACTAGCGGGTACAATGAGCAGTTCTTC,CASSLEGTSGYNEQFF
TRBV4-3,.,TRBJ1-3,many,TGCGCCAGCAGCCAAGATGCCCTTGGACCCCCAGGGTCTGGAAACACCATATATTTT,CASSQDALGPPGSGNTIYF
TRBV5-5,.,TRBJ1-1,many,TGTGCCAGCAGCTTCAGGACAGTCACGAACACTGAAGCTTTCTTT,CASSFRTVTNTEAFF
TRBV28,.,TRBJ1-2,few,TGTGCCAGCAGTTTATCGGTCCGGTTCTATGGCTACACCTTC,CASSLSVRFYGYTF
TRBV4-2,.,TRBJ2-3,few,TGTGCCAGCAGAAGCACAGATACGCAGTATTTT,CASRSTDTQYF
TRBV2,.,TRBJ1-5,few,TGTGCCAGCAAGGATTATAGCAATCAGCCCCAGCATTTT,CASKDYSNQPQHF
TRBV5-1,.,TRBJ1-1,few,TGCGCCAGCAGCCCGGGACAATTGGGAGCTGAAGCTTTCTTT,CASSPGQLGAEAFF
TRBV5-1,TRBD1,TRBJ2-7,few,TGCGCCAGCAGCTTGGATACAGGGGGCGGCTACGAGCAGTACTTC,CASSLDTGGGYEQYF
TRBV6-1,TRBD2,TRBJ2-3,.,TGTGCCAGCATGAACGGGAGGACCACAGATACGCAGTATTTT,CASMNGRTTDTQYF
TRBV7-9,.,TRBJ2-7,few,TGTGCCAGCAGCTTTCAGGGTCCCTACGAGCAGTACTTC,CASSFQGPYEQYF
TRBV12-5,.,TRBJ1-1,.,TGTGCTAGTGGTCTCTCCGGGCAAACTGAAGCTTTCTTT,CASGLSGQTEAFF
TRBV20-1,.,TRBJ2-7,.,TGCAGTGCTAGTTTCTCAGGGACTTTCGAGCAGTACTTC,CSASFSGTFEQYF
TRBV27,TRBD2,TRBJ2-2,few,TGTGCCAGCAACGCCGGGACTAGCGTTGACGGGGAGCTGTTTTTT,CASNAGTSVDGELFF
TRBV7-9,TRBD1,TRBJ2-1,many,TGTGCCAGCAGCAACCGACAGGGGCGCCCATCCTACAATGAGCAGTTCTTC,CASSNRQGRPSYNEQFF
TRBV24-1,.,TRBJ2-1,few,TGTGCCACCAGTGACCCTATGTCGTTAGGCAACAATGAGCAGTTCTTC,CATSDPMSLGNNEQFF
TRBV12-3/TRBV12-4,TRBD2,TRBJ2-7,.,TGTGCCAGCAGTCCCGGGGTAGCGGGAGACTTCTACGAGCAGTACTTC,CASSPGVAGDFYEQYF
TRBV11-2,.,TRBJ1-1,.,TGTGCCAGCACCTTTACATTGAACACTGAAGCTTTCTTT,CASTFTLNTEAFF
TRBV5-1,.,TRBJ1-2,.,TGCGCCAGCAGACCAGACAGAAGCTATGGCTACACCTTC,CASRPDRSYGYTF
TRBV2,TRBD1,TRBJ2-3,few,TGTGCCAGCAGTGCCCAGGGGGCGAGCACAGATACGCAGTATTTT,CASSAQGASTDTQYF
TRBV6-6,TRBD2,TRBJ2-1,few,TGTGCCAGCAGTTACGCCCAGGGGGTAGCGGGAGGCAACAATGAGCAGTTCTTC,CASSYAQGVAGGNNEQFF
TRBV9,TRBD2,TRBJ2-2,few,TGTGCCAGCAGCGTAGGACTAGCGGGAGGGGACGGGGAGCTGTTTTTT,CASSVGLAGGDGELFF
TRBV3-1,.,TRBJ1-1,many,TGTGCCAGCAGCCAATGGAGGGAGACGAACACTGAAGCTTTCTTT,CASSQWRETNTEAFF
TRBV6-2/TRBV6-3,TRBD1,TRBJ2-1,few,TGTGCCAGCAGTATGGTCAGGGGGAATGAGCAGTTCTTC,CASSMVRGNEQFF
TRBV6-1,.,TRBJ2-7,few,TGTGCCAGCAGGGGACCGACCACCGTCGAGCAGTACTTC,CASRGPTTVEQYF
TRBV19,.,TRBJ2-4,.,TGTGCCAGTAGTATTTCGGTCCTCACCCTAAATCTAGCCAAAAACATTCAGTACTTC,CASSISVLTLNLAKNIQYF
TRBV5-1,.,TRBJ2-1,.,TGCGCCAGCAGCCCCGTCCCGGGACAGGGGACTAGCAACAATGAGCAGTTCTTC,CASSPVPGQGTSNNEQFF
TRBV6-4,.,TRBJ2-1,.,TGTGCCAGCAGCTTAACTAGTACCGTCAATGAGCAGTTCTTC,CASSLTSTVNEQFF
TRBV15,TRBD2,TRBJ2-1,few,TGTGCCACCAGCAGAGGGACTAGCGCCTACAATGAGCAGTTCTTC,CATSRGTSAYNEQFF
TRBV5-1,.,TRBJ2-6,many,TGCGCCAGCCGCCCGGGGACAGGGGCCAACGTCCTGACTTTC,CASRPGTGANVLTF
TRBV6-6,.,TRBJ1-5,few,TGTGCCAGCGTGGCGGGCCATAGCAATCAGCCCCAGCATTTT,CASVAGHSNQPQHF
TRBV7-9,.,TRBJ2-5,.,TGTGCCAGCAGCTTAGAGGGGGTGGAGACCCAGTACTTC,CASSLEGVETQYF
TRBV7-9,.,TRBJ2-5,once,TGTGCCAGCAGTAAGCGACAAACCATAGAGACCCAGTACTTC,CASSKRQTIETQYF
TRBV7-9,.,TRBJ2-2,.,TGTGCCAGCAGCCTTCTTGGATACGGGGAGCTGTTTTTT,CASSLLGYGELFF
TRBV25-1,TRBD1,TRBJ1-1,.,TGTGCCAGCAGGGACGACAGGGCCGCTGAAGCTTTCTTT,CASRDDRAAEAFF
TRBV27,.,TRBJ1-1,many,TGTGCCAGCAGTCCCGAGACAGGTCGAGCGGTCACTGAAGCTTTCTTT,CASSPETGRAVTEAFF
TRBV10-3,.,TRBJ1-5,.,TGTGCCGCCACCGGGGGTCAGGGCCAGCCCCAGCATTTT,CAATGGQGQPQHF
TRBV20-1,TRBD1,TRBJ2-3,few,TGCAGTGCCCCGGACAGGGGGCAGACAGATACGCAGTATTTT,CSAPDRGQTDTQYF
TRBV7-9,TRBD2,TRBJ2-1,few,TGTGCCAGCATTGACCTCTCAGCGGGAGATGAGCAGTTCTTC,CASIDLSAGDEQFF
TRBV12-3/TRBV12-4,.,TRBJ2-3,many,TGTGCCAGCAGCCGAGGTCATGGGGATACGCAGTATTTT,CASSRGHGDTQYF
TRBV7-2,TRBD2,TRBJ2-3,many,TGTGCCAGCACCGGGACTAGCGGGAGTCCCACAGATACGCAGTATTTT,CASTGTSGSPTDTQYF
TRBV14,.,TRBJ1-2,.,TGTGCCAGCAGCCCGTGGACAGCCTCATTCCATGGCTACACCTTC,CASSPWTASFHGYTF
TRBV25-1,TRBD2,TRBJ2-3,few,TGTGCCAGCAGTGAATTAAGCGGGAGTGACGTAGATACGCAGTATTTT,CASSELSGSDVDTQYF
TRBV12-3/TRBV12-4,.,TRBJ1-1,.,TGTGCCAGCAGACTCAGGGACGGGGTAAACACTGAAGCTTTCTTT,CASRLRDGVNTEAFF
TRBV5-1,TRBD1,TRBJ2-7,many,TGCGCCAGCAGTAAAACAGGGGGCAACAACGAGCAGTACTTC,CASSKTGGNNEQYF
TRBV18,.,TRBJ1-1,few,TGTGCCAGCTCACCGACCACAGGGAGGGGCACTGAAGCTTTCTTT,CASSPTTGRGTEAFF
TRBV27,.,TRBJ1-3,.,TGTGCCAGCAGTCCTACCTCAGGCTTCTCTGGAAACACCATATATTTT,CASSPTSGFSGNTIYF
TRBV5-1,.,TRBJ2-4,many,TGCGCCAGCAGCTTGGGATGGAGTGACATTCAGTACTTC,CASSLGWSDIQYF
TRBV24-1,.,TRBJ1-5,few,TGTGCCACCAGTGATTCAGGGGTTGGGAGCAATCAGCCCCAGCATTTT,CATSDSGVGSNQPQHF
TRBV9,TRBD2,TRBJ2-1,many,TGTGCCAGCAGCGCCACCAGCGGGAGCACCTACAATGAGCAGTTCTTC,CASSATSGSTYNEQFF
TRBV5-6,TRBD1,TRBJ2-7,many,TGTGCCAGCAGCTCCGGACAGGGCTCCTACGAGCAGTACTTC,CASSSGQGSYEQYF
TRBV6-5,.,TRBJ2-5,few,TGTGCCAGCAGTCCCTCTGGGGGGACCCAGTACTTC,CASSPSGGTQYF